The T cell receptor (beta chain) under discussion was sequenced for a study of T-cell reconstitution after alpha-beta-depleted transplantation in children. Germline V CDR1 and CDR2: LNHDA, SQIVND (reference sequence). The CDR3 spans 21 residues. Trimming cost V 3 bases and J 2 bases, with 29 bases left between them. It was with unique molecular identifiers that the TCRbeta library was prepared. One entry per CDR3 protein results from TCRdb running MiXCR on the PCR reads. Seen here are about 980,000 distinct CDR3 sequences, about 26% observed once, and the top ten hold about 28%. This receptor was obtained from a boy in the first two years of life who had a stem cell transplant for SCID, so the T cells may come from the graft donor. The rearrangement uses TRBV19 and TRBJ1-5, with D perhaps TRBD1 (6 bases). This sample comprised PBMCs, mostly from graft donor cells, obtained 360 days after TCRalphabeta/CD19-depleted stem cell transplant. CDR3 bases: TGTGCCAGTAGTATCTCTTTCCGGGACAAGATCAGCATGCTGGGCAATCAGCCCCAGCATTTT. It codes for CASSISFRDKISMLGNQPQHF.